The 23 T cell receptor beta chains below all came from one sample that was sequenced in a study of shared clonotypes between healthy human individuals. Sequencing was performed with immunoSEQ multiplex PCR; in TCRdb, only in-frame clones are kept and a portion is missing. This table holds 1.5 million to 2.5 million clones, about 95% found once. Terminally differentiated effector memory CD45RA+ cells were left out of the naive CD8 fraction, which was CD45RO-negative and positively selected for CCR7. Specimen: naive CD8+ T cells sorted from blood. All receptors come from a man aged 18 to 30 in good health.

The DNA of the CDR3 is TGTGCCAGCAGTCCGACAGCGGGAGAGCAGTTCTTC. Its protein product is CASSPTAGEQFF. This chain links TRBV27 with TRBJ2-1, with 7 bases identical to TRBD2. The CDR3 is made up of 12 amino acids. CDR1 is MNHEY and CDR2 is SMNVEV in the germline V gene (reference sequence). Trimming at V came to 5 bases and at J to 10 bases, leaving 5 bases not matched to a gene.

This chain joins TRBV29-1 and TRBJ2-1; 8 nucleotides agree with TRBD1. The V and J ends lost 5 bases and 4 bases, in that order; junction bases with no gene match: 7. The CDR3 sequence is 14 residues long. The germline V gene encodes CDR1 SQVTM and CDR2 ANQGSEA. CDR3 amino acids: CSVPDRGEYNEQFF. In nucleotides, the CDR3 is TGCAGCGTTCCTGACAGGGGCGAATACAATGAGCAGTTCTTC.

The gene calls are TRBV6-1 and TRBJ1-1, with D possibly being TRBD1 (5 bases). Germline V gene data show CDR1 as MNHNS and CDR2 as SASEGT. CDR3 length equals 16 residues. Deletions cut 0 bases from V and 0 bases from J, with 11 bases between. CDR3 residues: CASSEATGGMNTEAFF. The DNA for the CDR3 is TGTGCCAGCAGTGAAGCAACCGGGGGGATGAACACTGAAGCTTTCTTT.

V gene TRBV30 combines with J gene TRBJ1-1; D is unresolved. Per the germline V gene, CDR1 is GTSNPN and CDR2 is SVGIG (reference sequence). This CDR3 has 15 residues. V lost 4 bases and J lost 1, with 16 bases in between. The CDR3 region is CAWIRYGERNTEAFF. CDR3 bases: TGTGCCTGGATAAGGTACGGGGAGAGGAACACTGAAGCTTTCTTT.

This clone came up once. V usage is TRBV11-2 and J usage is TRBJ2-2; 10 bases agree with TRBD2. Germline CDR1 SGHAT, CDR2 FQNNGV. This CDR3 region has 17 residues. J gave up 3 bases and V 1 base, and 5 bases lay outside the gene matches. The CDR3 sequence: CASSLGLAGAYTGELFF. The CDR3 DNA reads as TGTGCCAGCAGCTTAGGGCTAGCGGGAGCCTACACCGGGGAGCTGTTTTTT.

In DNA, the CDR3 is TGTGCCATCAGTGGGACCCTAACTAGCGGGGGTCTGTACGAGCAGTACTTC. It encodes CAISGTLTSGGLYEQYF. The V gene is TRBV10-3, the J gene TRBJ2-7; 11 nucleotides align to TRBD2. Trimming took 4 bases from V and 4 from J; bases not matched to a gene: 12. The CDR3 loop spans 17 amino acids. The germline gives CDR1 ENHRY, CDR2 SYGVKD.

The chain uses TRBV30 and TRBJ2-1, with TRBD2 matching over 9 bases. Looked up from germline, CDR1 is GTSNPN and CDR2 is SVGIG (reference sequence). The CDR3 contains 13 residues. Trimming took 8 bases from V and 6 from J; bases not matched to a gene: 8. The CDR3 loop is CAQGTSWVNEQFF. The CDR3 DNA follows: TGTGCCCAGGGGACTAGCTGGGTCAATGAGCAGTTCTTC.

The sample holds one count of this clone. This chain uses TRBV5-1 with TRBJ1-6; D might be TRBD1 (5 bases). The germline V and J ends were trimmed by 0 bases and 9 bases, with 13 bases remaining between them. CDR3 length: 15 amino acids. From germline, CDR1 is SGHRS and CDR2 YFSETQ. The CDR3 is CASSLAGDRFSPLHF. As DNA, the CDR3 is TGCGCCAGCAGCTTGGCGGGGGATCGCTTTTCACCCCTCCACTTT.

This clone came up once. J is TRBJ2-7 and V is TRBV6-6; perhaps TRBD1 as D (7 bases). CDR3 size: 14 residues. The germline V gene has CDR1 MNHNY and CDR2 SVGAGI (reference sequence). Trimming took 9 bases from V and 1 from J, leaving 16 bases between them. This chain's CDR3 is CASTSGDRSYEQYF. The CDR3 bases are TGTGCCAGTACCTCGGGGGACAGATCCTACGAGCAGTACTTC.

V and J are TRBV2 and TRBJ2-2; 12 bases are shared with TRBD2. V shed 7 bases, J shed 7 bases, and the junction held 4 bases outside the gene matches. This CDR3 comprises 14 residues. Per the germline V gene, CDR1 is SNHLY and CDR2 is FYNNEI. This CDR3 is CASTRLAGVGELFF. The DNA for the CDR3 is TGTGCCAGCACCAGACTAGCGGGAGTCGGGGAGCTGTTTTTT.

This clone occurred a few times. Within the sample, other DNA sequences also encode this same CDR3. For the CDR3, the DNA is TGTGCCAGCAGCGTAGAAGGTAGCACAGATACGCAGTATTTT. Its translation is CASSVEGSTDTQYF. The chain recombines TRBV9 with TRBJ2-3; D gene unclear. Looked up from germline, CDR1 is SGDLS and CDR2 is YYNGEE. V was cut by 0 bases and J by 0 bases, with 5 bases left in between. The CDR3 has 14 residues.

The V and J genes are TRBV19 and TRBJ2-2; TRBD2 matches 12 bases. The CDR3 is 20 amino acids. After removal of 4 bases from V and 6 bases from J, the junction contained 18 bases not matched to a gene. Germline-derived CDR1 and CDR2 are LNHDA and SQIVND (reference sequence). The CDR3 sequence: CASSKGILAGGIMESGELFF. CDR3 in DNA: TGTGCCAGTAGTAAGGGTATCCTAGCGGGAGGGATTATGGAGTCCGGGGAGCTGTTTTTT.

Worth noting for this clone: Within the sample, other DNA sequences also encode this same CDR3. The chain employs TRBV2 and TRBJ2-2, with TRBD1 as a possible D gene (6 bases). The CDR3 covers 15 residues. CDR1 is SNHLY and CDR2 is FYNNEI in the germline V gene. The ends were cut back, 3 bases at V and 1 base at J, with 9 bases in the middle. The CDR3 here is CASSDGTLNTGELFF. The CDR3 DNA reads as TGTGCCAGCAGTGATGGGACACTGAACACCGGGGAGCTGTTTTTT.

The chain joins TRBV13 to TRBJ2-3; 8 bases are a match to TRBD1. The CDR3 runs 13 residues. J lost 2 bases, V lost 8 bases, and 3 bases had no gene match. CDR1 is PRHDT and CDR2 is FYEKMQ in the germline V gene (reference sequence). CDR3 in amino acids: CASSGQDTDTQYF. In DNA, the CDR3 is TGTGCCAGCTCGGGACAGGACACAGATACGCAGTATTTT. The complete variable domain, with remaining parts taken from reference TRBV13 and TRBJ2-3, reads AAGVIQSPRHLIKEKRETATLKCYPIPRHDTVYWYQQGPGQDPQFLISFYEKMQSDKGSIPDRFSAQQFSDYHSELNMSSLELGDSALYFCASSGQDTDTQYFGPGTRLTVL.

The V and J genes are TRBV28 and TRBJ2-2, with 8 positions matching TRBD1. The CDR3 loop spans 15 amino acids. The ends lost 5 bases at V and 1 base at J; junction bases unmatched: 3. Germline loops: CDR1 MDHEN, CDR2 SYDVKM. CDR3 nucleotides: TGTGCCAGCAGTCCCACAGGGGGGAACACCGGGGAGCTGTTTTTT. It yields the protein CASSPTGGNTGELFF.

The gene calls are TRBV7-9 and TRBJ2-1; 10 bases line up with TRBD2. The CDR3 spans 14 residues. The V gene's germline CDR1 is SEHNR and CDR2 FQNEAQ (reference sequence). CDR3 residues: CVISGRMVHNEQFF. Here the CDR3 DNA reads TGTGTGATTAGCGGGAGGATGGTCCACAATGAGCAGTTCTTC.

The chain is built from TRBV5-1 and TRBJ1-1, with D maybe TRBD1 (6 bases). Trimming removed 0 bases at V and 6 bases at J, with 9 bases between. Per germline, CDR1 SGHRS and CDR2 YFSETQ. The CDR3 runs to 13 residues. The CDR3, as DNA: TGCGCCAGCAGCTTGGCCGGGACATCTGAAGCTTTCTTT. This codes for CASSLAGTSEAFF.

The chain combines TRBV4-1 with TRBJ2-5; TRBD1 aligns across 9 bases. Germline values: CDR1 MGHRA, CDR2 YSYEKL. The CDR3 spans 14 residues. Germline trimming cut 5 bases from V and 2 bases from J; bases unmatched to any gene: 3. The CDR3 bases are TGCGCCAGCAGCTACAGGGGGCATCAAGAGACCCAGTACTTC. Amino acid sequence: CASSYRGHQETQYF.

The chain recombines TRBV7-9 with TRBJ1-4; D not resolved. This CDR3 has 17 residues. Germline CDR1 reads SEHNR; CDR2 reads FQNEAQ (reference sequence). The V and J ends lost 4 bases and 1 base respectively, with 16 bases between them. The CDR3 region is CASSYLGESLTNEKLFF. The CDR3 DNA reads TGTGCCAGCAGCTACCTAGGCGAGTCCCTAACTAATGAAAAACTGTTTTTT.

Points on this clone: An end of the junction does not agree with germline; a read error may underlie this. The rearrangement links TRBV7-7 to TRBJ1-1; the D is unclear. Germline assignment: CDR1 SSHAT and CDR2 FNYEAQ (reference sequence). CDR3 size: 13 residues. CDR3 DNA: TGTGCTAGCAGCCTAAACCCGGGTACTGAAGCTTTCTTT. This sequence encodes CASSLNPGTEAFF.

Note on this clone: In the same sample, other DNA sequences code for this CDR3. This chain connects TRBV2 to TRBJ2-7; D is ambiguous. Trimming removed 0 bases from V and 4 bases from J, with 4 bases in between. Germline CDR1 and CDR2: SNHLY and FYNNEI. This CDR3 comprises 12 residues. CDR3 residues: CASSEAEYEQYF. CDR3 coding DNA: TGTGCCAGCAGTGAAGCAGAATACGAGCAGTACTTC.

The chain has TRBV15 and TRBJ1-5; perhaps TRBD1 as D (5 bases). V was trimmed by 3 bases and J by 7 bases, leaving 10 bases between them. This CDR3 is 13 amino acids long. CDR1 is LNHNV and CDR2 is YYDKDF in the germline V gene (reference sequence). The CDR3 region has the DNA TGTGCCACCAGCAGTGGGACGGAGCAGCCCCAGCATTTT. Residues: CATSSGTEQPQHF.

The CDR3 DNA sequence: TGCGCCAGCAGCCAAGGGACCGCTCTCCACTATGGCTACACCTTC. Encoded protein: CASSQGTALHYGYTF. The chain is built from TRBV5-1 and TRBJ1-2, with D possibly being TRBD1 (5 bases). Looked up from germline, CDR1 is SGHRS and CDR2 is YFSETQ. V was shortened by 4 bases and J by 3 bases, with 16 bases between the two germline ends. This CDR3 has 15 residues.